The present T cell receptor (beta chain) was sequenced within a study of shared clonotypes between healthy human individuals. Overall study: The cohort comprised a couple of women and a few men. Their ages spanned 18 to 49 years. Notes on the study in general: The sampled material consisted only of blood, and tissue repertoires are likely to differ.

To note about this clone: The antigen is not known. The junction departs from the called germline gene at one end, perhaps through a read error.

Clones were sequenced by immunoSEQ multiplex PCR, and TCRdb holds only the in-frame ones, with some missing. The table has 100,000 or so clones, less than 50% seen once. Sequencing was performed on PBMCs. The sequence derives from a woman between 40 and 55 years old in good health. Some clones in this sample may be carry-over from other donors' samples.

CDR3 residues: CASSQEPQGLGVF. The DNA of the CDR3 is TGTGCCAGCAGCCAAGAGCCCCAGGGATTAGGGGTCTTC. The rearrangement links TRBV14 to TRBJ2-1, with D maybe TRBD1 (5 bases). This CDR3 region has 13 residues. Germline loops: CDR1 SGHDN, CDR2 FVKESK.